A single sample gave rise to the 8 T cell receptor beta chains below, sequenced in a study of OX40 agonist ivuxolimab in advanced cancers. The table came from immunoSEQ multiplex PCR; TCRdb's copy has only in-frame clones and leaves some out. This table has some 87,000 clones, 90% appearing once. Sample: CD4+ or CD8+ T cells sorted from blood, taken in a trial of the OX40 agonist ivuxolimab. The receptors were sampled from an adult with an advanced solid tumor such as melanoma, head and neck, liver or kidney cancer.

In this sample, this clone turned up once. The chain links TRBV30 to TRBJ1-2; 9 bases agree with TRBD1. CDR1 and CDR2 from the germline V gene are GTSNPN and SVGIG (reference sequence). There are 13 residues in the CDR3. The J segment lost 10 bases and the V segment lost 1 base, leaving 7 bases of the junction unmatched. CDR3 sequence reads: CAWSATGTGNYTF. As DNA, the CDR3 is TGTGCCTGGAGTGCTACCGGGACAGGGAACTACACCTTC.

The CDR3 reads CASSRGLAGGPPDTQYF. CDR3 in DNA: TGCGCCAGCAGCAGGGGACTAGCGGGAGGGCCCCCAGATACGCAGTATTTT. The chain uses TRBV5-1 and TRBJ2-3, with TRBD2 matching over 16 bases. The CDR3 consists of 17 residues. The V gene end was trimmed by 4 bases and the J gene end by 4 bases; junction bases not matched to a gene: 6. Germline-derived CDR1 and CDR2 are SGHRS and YFSETQ. The complete variable domain, with remaining parts taken from reference TRBV5-1 and TRBJ2-3, reads KAGVTQTPRYLIKTRGQQVTLSCSPISGHRSVSWYQQTPGQGLQFLFEYFSETQRNKGNFPGRFSGRQFSNSRSEMNVSTLELGDSALYLCASSRGLAGGPPDTQYFGPGTRLTVL.

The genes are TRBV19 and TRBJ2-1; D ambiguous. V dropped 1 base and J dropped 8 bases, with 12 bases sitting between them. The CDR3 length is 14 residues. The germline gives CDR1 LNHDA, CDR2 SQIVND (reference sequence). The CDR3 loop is CASSIGGLEDEQFF. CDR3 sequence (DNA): TGTGCCAGTAGTATAGGTGGCCTTGAGGATGAGCAGTTCTTC.

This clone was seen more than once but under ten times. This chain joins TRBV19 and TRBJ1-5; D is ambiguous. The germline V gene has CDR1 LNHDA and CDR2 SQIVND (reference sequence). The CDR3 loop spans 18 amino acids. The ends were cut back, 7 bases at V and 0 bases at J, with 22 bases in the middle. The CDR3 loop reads CASMEKLDGRYSNQPQHF. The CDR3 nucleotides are TGTGCCAGTATGGAGAAGTTGGACGGACGTTATAGCAATCAGCCCCAGCATTTT.

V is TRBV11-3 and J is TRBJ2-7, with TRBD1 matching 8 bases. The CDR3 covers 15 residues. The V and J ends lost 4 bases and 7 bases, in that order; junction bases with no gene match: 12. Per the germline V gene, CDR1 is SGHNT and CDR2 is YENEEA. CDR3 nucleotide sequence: TGTGCCAGCAGCTCTCGGACAGGGTGGCTAGGGGAGCAGTACTTC. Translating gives CASSSRTGWLGEQYF. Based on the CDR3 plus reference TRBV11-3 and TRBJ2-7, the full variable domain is EAGVVQSPRYKIIEKKQPVAFWCNPISGHNTLYWYLQNLGQGPELLIRYENEEAVDDSQLPKDRFSAERLKGVDSTLKIQPAELGDSAVYLCASSSRTGWLGEQYFGPGTRLTVT.

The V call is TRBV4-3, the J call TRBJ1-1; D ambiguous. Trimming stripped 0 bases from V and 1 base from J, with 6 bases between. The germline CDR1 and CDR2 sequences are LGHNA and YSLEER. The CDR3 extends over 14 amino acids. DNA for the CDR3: TGCGCCAGCAGCCAAGAAGGTCCGAACACTGAAGCTTTCTTT. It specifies CASSQEGPNTEAFF.

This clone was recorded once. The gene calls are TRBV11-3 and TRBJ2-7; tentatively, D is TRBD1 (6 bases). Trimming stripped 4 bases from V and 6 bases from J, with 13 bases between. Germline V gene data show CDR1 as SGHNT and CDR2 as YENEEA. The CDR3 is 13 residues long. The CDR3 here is CASSSQQGREQYF. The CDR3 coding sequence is TGTGCCAGCAGCTCACAACAGGGTCGCGAGCAGTACTTC.

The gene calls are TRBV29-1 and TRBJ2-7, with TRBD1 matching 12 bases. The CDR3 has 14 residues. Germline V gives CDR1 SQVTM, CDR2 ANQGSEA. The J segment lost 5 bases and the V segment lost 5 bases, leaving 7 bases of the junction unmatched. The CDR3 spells CSVNPGTGGDEQYF. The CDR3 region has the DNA TGCAGCGTTAACCCCGGGACAGGGGGCGACGAGCAGTACTTC.